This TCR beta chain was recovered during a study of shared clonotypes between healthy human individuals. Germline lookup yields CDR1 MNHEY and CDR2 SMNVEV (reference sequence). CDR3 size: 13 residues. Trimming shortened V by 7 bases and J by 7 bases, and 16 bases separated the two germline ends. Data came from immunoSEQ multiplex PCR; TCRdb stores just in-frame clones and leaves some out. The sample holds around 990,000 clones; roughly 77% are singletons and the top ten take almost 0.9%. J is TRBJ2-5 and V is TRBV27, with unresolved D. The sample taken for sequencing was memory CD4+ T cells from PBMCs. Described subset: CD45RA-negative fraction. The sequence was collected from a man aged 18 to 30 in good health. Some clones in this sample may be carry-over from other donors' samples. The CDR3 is CASKAPPYGTQYF. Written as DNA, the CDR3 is TGTGCCAGCAAAGCGCCTCCTTATGGGACCCAGTACTTC.